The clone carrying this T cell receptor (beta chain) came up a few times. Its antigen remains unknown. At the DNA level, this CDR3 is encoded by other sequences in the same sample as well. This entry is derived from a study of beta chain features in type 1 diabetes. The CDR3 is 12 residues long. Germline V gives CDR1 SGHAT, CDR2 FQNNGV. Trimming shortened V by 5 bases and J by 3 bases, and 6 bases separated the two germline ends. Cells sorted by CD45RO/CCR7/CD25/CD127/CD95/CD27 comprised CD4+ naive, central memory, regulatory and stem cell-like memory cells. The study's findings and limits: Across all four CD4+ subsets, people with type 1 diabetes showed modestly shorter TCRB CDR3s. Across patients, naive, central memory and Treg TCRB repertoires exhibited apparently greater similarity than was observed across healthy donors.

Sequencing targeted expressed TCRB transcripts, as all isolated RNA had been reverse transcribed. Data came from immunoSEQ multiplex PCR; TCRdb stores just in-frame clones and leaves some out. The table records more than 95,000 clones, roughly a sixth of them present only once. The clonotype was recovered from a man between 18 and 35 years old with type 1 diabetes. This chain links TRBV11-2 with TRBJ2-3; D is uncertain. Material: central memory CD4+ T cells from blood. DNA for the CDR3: TGTGCCAGCAGCCCGCCGACAGATACGCAGTATTTT. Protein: CASSPPTDTQYF.